One T cell receptor beta chain is described in this entry. The antigen is not known. The CDR3 covers 16 residues. V was trimmed by 5 bases and J by 7 bases, leaving 18 bases between them. Using its own MiXCR run on the 5' RACE reads, TCRdb lists one record per CDR3 protein. The profile shows about 400,000 distinct CDR3 sequences, around a tenth of them singletons. This specimen belongs to a study of T cells after yellow fever vaccination. Study-level background: Fractions containing few cells were prepared with SMART-Seq v4 Ultra Low Input. Notes on the study in general: When the response was secondary, it was weaker but reached its peak faster, day 5 versus 15.

This sequence originates from a man younger than 35 who received the YFV17D yellow fever vaccine. This specimen consisted of PBMCs, obtained on the day of the first yellow fever vaccination. The chain employs TRBV12-3 or TRBV12-4 and TRBJ1-6; D is unresolved. The CDR3 DNA reads TGTGCCAGCAGTGCCGCCCGGATAGGAGGAAATTCACCCCTCCACTTT. Its translation: CASSAARIGGNSPLHF.